A single sample is the source of the 5 T cell receptor beta chains below, sequenced in a study of Ad26.COV2.S vaccination and SARS-CoV-2 variants. Documented treatment: approximately 18 received Ad26.COV2.S at low or high dose, single or two shots; 5 received placebo; per-sample allocation not given. Day 63 after the first vaccine or placebo injection was the time point for sampling. Using immunoSEQ multiplex PCR, the repertoire was profiled, and TCRdb retains in-frame clones only, with some absent. The sample comprises 350,000 to 550,000 clones, approximately 89% of which are singletons, and 2.5% to 3% rests with the top ten. Source: peripheral blood, taken in a trial of Ad26.COV2.S vaccine versus placebo. The receptor set was obtained from a person aged 18 to 65 who received the Ad26.COV2.S COVID-19 vaccine or a placebo.

This chain uses TRBV2 with TRBJ1-5, with D possibly TRBD1 on 5 matching bases. In germline, CDR1 is SNHLY, CDR2 FYNNEI. The V end lost 4 bases, the J end lost 7 bases, and 11 bases lay between the germline ends. CDR3 length: 13 residues. The CDR3 coding sequence is TGTGCCAGCAGTGGACAGACGAGACAGCCCCAGCATTTT. Protein sequence: CASSGQTRQPQHF.

The chain joins TRBV6-5 to TRBJ1-1; possible D gene TRBD1, 6 bases. The CDR3 covers 13 residues. Trimming removed 8 bases at V and 10 bases at J, with 20 bases between. Germline V gene sequence: CDR1 MNHEY, CDR2 SVGAGI. DNA for the CDR3: TGTGCCAGCGGGACTGGGAGGGGGTTGACAGCTTTCTTT. Amino acid sequence: CASGTGRGLTAFF.

The chain combines TRBV28 with TRBJ2-7; possibly TRBD1 or TRBD2 for D (5 bases each). CDR1 is MDHEN and CDR2 is SYDVKM in the germline V gene. This CDR3 spans 13 amino acids. The V gene lost 4 bases and the J gene lost 9 bases, with 16 bases spanning the gap. The CDR3 nucleotides read TGTGCCAGCAGTTACGGGACCCTGAGGGGGCAGTACTTC. Translated, it gives CASSYGTLRGQYF.

This clone was seen repeatedly, ten times or more. This chain connects TRBV19 to TRBJ2-1; tentatively, D is TRBD2 (5 bases). Germline V gene lookup returns CDR1 LNHDA and CDR2 SQIVND (reference sequence). V was cut by 5 bases and J by 6 bases, with 14 bases left in between. The length of the CDR3 is 14 residues. Written as DNA, the CDR3 is TGTGCCAGTAGTGCCGGGGAGCGGTTCAATGAGCAGTTCTTC. This encodes CASSAGERFNEQFF.

This clone was detected only a few times. Other nucleotide sequences in the sample specify the same CDR3. The genes are TRBV19 and TRBJ1-5; D unresolved. There are 15 residues in the CDR3. V lost 6 bases and J lost 2, with 14 bases in between. CDR1 and CDR2 (germline): LNHDA, SQIVND (reference sequence). DNA of the CDR3: TGTGCCAGTAGAGATAGAGGGAGGGGCAATCAGCCCCAGCATTTT. Protein sequence: CASRDRGRGNQPQHF. Combining the CDR3 with reference TRBV19 and TRBJ1-5 gives the whole variable domain DGGITQSPKYLFRKEGQNVTLSCEQNLNHDAMYWYRQDPGQGLRLIYYSQIVNDFQKGDIAEGYSVSREKKESFPLTVTSAQKNPTAFYLCASRDRGRGNQPQHFGDGTRLSIL.